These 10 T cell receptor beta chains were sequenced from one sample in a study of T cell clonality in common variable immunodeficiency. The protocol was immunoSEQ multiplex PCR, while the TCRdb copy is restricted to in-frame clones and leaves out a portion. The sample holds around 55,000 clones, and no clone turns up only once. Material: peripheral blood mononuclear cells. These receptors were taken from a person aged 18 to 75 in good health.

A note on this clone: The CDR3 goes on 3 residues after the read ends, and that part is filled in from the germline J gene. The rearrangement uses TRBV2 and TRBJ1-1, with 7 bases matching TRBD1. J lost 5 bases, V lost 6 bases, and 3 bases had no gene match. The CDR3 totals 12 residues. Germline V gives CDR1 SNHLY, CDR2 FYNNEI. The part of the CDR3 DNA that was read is TGTGCCAGCAGGGCAGGGGGGACTGAA. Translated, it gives CASRAGGTE. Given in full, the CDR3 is CASRAGGTEAFF. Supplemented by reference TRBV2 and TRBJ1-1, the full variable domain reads EPEVTQTPSHQVTQMGQEVILRCVPISNHLYFYWYRQILGQKVEFLVSFYNNEISEKSEIFDDQFSVERPDGSNFTLKIRSTKLEDSAMYFCASRAGGTEAFFGQGTRLTVV.

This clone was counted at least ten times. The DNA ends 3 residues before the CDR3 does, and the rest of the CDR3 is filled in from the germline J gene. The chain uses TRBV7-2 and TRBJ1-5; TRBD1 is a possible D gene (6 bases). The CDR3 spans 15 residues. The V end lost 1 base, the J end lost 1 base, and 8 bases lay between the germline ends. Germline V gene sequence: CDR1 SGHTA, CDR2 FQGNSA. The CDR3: CASSLVRGSNQPQHF. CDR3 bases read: TGTGCCAGCAGCTTAGTGAGGGGGAGCAATCAGCCC. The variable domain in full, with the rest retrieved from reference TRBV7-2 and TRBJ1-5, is GAGVSQSPSNKVTEKGKDVELRCDPISGHTALYWYRQSLGQGLEFLIYFQGNSAPDKSGLPSDRFSAERTGGSVSTLTIQRTQQEDSAVYLCASSLVRGSNQPQHFGDGTRLSIL.

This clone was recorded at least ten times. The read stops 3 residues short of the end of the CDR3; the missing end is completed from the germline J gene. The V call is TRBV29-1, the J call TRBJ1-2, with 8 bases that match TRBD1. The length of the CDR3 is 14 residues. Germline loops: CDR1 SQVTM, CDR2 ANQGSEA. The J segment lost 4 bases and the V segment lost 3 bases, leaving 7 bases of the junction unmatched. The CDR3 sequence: CSVDVTGGIYGYTF. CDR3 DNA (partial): TGCAGCGTTGATGTCACAGGGGGAATCTATGGC.

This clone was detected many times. This CDR3 reads CASSPGEGVNYGYTF. The covered CDR3 bases are TGTGCCAGCAGCCCCGGGGAGGGGGTTAACTATGGC. The V and J genes are TRBV3-1 (or the pseudogene TRBV3-2) and TRBJ1-2; D is perhaps TRBD1 (6 bases). With the read ending 3 residues before the CDR3 end, the germline J gene is used to fill in that end. The germline V and J ends were trimmed by 4 bases and 1 base, with 13 bases remaining between them. This CDR3 is built from 15 residues. Germline V gene lookup returns CDR1 LGHDT and CDR2 YNNKEL (reference sequence).

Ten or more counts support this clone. The sequenced part of the CDR3 DNA is TGTGCCATCGGGGCCGGGAGCCCCGACTCTGGAAACACC. Amino acids: CAIGAGSPDSGNT. The complete CDR3 reads CAIGAGSPDSGNTIYF. The V call is TRBV10-3, the J call TRBJ1-3; D possibly corresponds to TRBD1 (5 bases). Read sequence stops 3 residues before the CDR3 end, and the germline J gene provides the missing end. Per the germline V gene, CDR1 is ENHRY and CDR2 is SYGVKD. Trimming removed 8 bases from V and 0 bases from J, with 17 bases in between. This CDR3 contains 16 residues.

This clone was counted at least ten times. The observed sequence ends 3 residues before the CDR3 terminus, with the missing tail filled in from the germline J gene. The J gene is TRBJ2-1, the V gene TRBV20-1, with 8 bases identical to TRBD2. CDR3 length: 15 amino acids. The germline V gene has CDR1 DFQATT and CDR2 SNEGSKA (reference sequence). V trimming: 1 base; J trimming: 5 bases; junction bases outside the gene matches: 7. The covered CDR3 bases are TGCAGTGCTAGAGCCCCAGCGGGAGTCAACAATGAG. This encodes CSARAPAGVNNE. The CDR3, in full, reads CSARAPAGVNNEQFF.

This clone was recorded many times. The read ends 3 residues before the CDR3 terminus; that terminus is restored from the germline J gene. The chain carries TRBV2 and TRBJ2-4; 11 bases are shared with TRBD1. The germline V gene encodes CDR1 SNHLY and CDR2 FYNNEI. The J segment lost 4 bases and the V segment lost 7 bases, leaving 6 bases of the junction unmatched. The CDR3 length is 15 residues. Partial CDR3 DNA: TGTGCCAGCACGGGACAGGGGGTGGGAAAAAACATT. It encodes CASTGQGVGKNI. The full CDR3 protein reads CASTGQGVGKNIQYF.

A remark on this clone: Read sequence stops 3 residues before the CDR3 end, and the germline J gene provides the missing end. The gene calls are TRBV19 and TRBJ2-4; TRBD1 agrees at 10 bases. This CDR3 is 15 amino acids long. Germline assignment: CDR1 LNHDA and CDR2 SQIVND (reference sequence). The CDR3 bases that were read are TGTGCCAGTAGGTCCCAGGACAGGGGGGACTATGGT. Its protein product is CASRSQDRGDYG. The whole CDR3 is CASRSQDRGDYGQYF.

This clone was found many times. CDR3 DNA (partial): TGTGCCAGCAGCTTGCACAAGGGGGCCGGTTCACCC. It specifies CASSLHKGAGSP. The entire CDR3 protein is CASSLHKGAGSPLHF. J is TRBJ1-6 and V is TRBV5-5; 7 bases align to TRBD1. With the read ending 3 residues before the CDR3 end, the germline J gene is used to fill in that end. After removal of 1 base from V and 9 bases from J, the junction contained 7 bases not matched to a gene. Germline V gene data show CDR1 as SGHKS and CDR2 as YYEKEE (reference sequence). The CDR3 runs to 15 residues. Full variable domain (missing parts from reference TRBV5-5 and TRBJ1-6): DAGVTQSPTHLIKTRGQQVTLRCSPISGHKSVSWYQQVLGQGPQFIFQYYEKEERGRGNFPDRFSARQFPNYSSELNVNALLLGDSALYLCASSLHKGAGSPLHFGNGTRLTVT.

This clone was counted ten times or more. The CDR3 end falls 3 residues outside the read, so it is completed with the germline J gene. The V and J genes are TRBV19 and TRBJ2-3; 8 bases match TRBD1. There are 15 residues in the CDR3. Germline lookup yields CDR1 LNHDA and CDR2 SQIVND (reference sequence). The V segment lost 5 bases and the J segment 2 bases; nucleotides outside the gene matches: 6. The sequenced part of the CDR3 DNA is TGTGCCAGTAGTTGGGGACAGGAGAACACAGATACG. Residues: CASSWGQENTDT. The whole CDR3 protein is CASSWGQENTDTQYF.